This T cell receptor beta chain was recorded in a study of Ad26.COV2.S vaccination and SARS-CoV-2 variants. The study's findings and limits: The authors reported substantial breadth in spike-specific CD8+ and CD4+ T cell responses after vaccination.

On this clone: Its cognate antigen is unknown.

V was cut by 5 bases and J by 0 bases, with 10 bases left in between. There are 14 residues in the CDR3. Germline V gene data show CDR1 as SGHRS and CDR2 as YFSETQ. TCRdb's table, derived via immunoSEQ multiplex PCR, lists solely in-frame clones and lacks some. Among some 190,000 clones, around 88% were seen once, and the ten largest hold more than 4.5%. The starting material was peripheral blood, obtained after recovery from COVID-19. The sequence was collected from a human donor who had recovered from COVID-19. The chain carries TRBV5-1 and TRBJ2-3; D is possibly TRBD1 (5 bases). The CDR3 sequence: CASRAGPSTDTQYF. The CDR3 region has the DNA TGCGCCAGCAGGGCAGGGCCTAGCACAGATACGCAGTATTTT.